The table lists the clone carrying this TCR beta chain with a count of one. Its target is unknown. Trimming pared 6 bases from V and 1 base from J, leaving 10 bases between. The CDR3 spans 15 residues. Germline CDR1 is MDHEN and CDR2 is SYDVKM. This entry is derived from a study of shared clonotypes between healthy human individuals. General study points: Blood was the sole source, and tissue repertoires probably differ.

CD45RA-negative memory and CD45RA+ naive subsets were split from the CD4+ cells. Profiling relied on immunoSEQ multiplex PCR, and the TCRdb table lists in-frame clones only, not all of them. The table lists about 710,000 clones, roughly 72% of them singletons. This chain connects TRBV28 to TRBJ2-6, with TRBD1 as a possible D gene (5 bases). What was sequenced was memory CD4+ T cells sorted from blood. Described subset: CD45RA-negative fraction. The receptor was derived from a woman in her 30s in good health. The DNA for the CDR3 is TGTGCCAGCAGACTACCAGGGTCTGGGGCCAACGTCCTGACTTTC. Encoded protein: CASRLPGSGANVLTF.